These T cell receptor beta chains were read from a single sample in a study of resident and recirculating memory T cells in vitiligo. Clones were read by immunoSEQ multiplex PCR, and TCRdb kept only the in-frame ones, dropping some. The sample holds tens of thousands of clones, approximately 90% seen once. The sample consisted of blood. The source is a male donor with vitiligo. The CDR3 runs from the conserved cysteine through the conserved F or W. A D gene is named only where the DNA matches it firmly. Clone size appears in some rows only: once, few, many, or a class for an expanded clone.

j_call d_call v_call clone_size cdr3_aa cdr3_nt
TRBJ1-1 TRBD1 TRBV13 few CASSPRGQGFTNTEAFF TGTGCCAGCAGCCCCAGAGGACAGGGGTTTACGAACACTGAAGCTTTCTTT
TRBJ2-7 TRBD2 TRBV7-2 . CASSWGGVYEQYF TGTGCCAGCAGCTGGGGGGGGGTTTACGAGCAGTACTTC
TRBJ2-7 . TRBV28 . CASSPPHGGTSYEQYF TGTGCCAGCAGTCCGCCCCATGGCGGGACTTCCTACGAGCAGTACTTC
TRBJ2-4 TRBD2 TRBV28 . CASSSGSGVGNIQYF TGTGCCAGCAGTAGTGGTAGCGGGGTCGGGAACATTCAGTACTTC
TRBJ1-2 . TRBV28 . CASRRDINYGYTF TGTGCCAGCAGGAGGGACATTAACTATGGCTACACCTTC
TRBJ2-7 . TRBV21-1 . CASSKDTYEQYF TGTGCCAGCAGCAAAGACACCTACGAGCAGTACTTC
TRBJ1-2 TRBD1 TRBV27 once CASSYSGTGGSGYTF TGTGCCAGCAGTTACTCTGGGACAGGGGGCAGCGGCTACACCTTC
TRBJ1-4 . TRBV9 . CASSPGITMLEKLFF TGTGCCAGCAGCCCAGGTATAACGATGCTGGAAAAACTGTTTTTT
TRBJ2-1 . TRBV4-3 . CASSLTPEDEQFF TGCGCCAGCAGCCTAACCCCGGAGGATGAGCAGTTCTTC
TRBJ2-1 TRBD1 TRBV27 . CATNTGGNEQFF TGTGCCACCAACACAGGGGGCAATGAGCAGTTCTTC
TRBJ1-5 . TRBV21-1 . CASSKRRGRGPQHF TGTGCCAGCAGCAAAAGGAGGGGGCGAGGGCCCCAGCATTTT
TRBJ2-1 . TRBV7-3 . CASSATGRAGWFF TGTGCCAGCAGCGCAACCGGACGGGCGGGATGGTTCTTC
TRBJ2-7 TRBD2 TRBV2 . CASGGGSSNEQYF TGTGCCAGCGGGGGGGGGAGTTCGAACGAGCAGTACTTC
TRBJ2-5 TRBD1 TRBV5-6 few CASSSGTGNAPQETQYF TGTGCCAGCAGCTCCGGGACAGGGAATGCTCCCCAAGAGACCCAGTACTTC
TRBJ2-3 TRBD1 TRBV27 . CASSLWGQSTDTQYF TGTGCCAGCAGTTTATGGGGACAGAGCACAGATACGCAGTATTTT
TRBJ1-1 . TRBV5-1 . CASSLLDRDTEAFF TGCGCCAGCAGCTTGCTGGACAGAGACACTGAAGCTTTCTTT
TRBJ2-7 TRBD2 TRBV6-5 . CASGQLAGGYEQYF TGTGCCAGCGGACAACTAGCGGGAGGTTACGAGCAGTACTTC
TRBJ2-1 . TRBV2 . CASSVVGQRGDEQFF TGTGCCAGCAGTGTTGTAGGACAGAGGGGCGATGAGCAGTTCTTC
TRBJ2-2 TRBD2 TRBV9 . CASSVGVAGVTGELFF TGTGCCAGCAGCGTAGGTGTAGCGGGAGTCACCGGGGAGCTGTTTTTT
TRBJ2-7 . TRBV15 . CATSRDTRDEQYF TGTGCCACCAGCAGAGATACGAGGGACGAGCAGTACTTC
TRBJ2-3 . TRBV19 . CASSTLWVAATSTDTQYF TGTGCCAGTAGTACCCTATGGGTAGCGGCTACAAGCACAGATACGCAGTATTTT
TRBJ1-1 . TRBV11-2 . CASSLTFRFEAFF TGTGCCAGCAGCTTAACGTTTCGGTTTGAAGCTTTCTTT
TRBJ2-1 TRBD2 TRBV7-3 . CASSSSGSPGNEQFF TGTGCCAGCAGCTCTAGCGGGAGTCCGGGTAATGAGCAGTTCTTC
TRBJ2-7 . TRBV28 . CASSRYHRETGFYEQYF TGTGCCAGCAGCCGCTACCACAGGGAGACGGGTTTCTACGAGCAGTACTTC
TRBJ2-6 TRBD1 TRBV6-4 . CASSPGTGKANVLTF TGTGCCAGCAGCCCCGGGACAGGCAAGGCCAACGTCCTGACTTTC
TRBJ2-2 . TRBV30 . CAWSEWERVAGELFF TGTGCCTGGAGTGAATGGGAGAGGGTAGCCGGGGAGCTGTTTTTT
TRBJ1-2 TRBD1 TRBV5-1 . CASSLGQGLNGYTF TGCGCCAGCAGCTTGGGACAGGGGCTCAACGGCTACACCTTC
TRBJ2-5 . TRBV7-7 once CASSPQGLGETQYF TGTGCCAGCAGCCCCCAGGGTTTAGGGGAGACCCAGTACTTC
TRBJ1-3 . TRBV5-1 once CASSLRMQGTYFSGNTIYF TGCGCCAGCAGCTTGAGGATGCAGGGGACCTACTTCTCTGGAAACACCATATATTTT
TRBJ2-7 TRBD1 TRBV19 . CASSTRRGTGGDEQYF TGTGCCAGTAGTACTCGACGAGGGACAGGGGGAGACGAGCAGTACTTC
TRBJ1-1 TRBD1 TRBV9 few CASSPRDRAVSEAFF TGTGCCAGCAGCCCGAGAGACAGGGCGGTCTCTGAAGCTTTCTTT
TRBJ2-7 . TRBV27 . CASSLYGEQYF TGTGCCAGCAGCCTCTATGGCGAGCAGTACTTC
TRBJ1-2 TRBD1 TRBV11-3 . CASSLGQGRSGYTF TGTGCCAGCAGCTTAGGACAGGGCAGGAGCGGCTACACCTTC
TRBJ2-3 TRBD2 TRBV5-1 . CASSFPGGDTDTQYF TGCGCCAGCAGCTTTCCGGGAGGGGACACAGATACGCAGTATTTT
TRBJ1-1 TRBD1 TRBV7-3 . CASSFQGQGASEAFF TGTGCCAGCAGCTTCCAAGGACAGGGGGCTTCTGAAGCTTTCTTT
TRBJ2-2 TRBD2 TRBV18 . CASSNRGGSLTGELFF TGTGCCAGCTCAAACCGGGGAGGGTCCCTCACCGGGGAGCTGTTTTTT
TRBJ1-2 TRBD1 TRBV7-9 few CASSSAGTGVYGYTF TGTGCCAGCAGCTCCGCCGGGACAGGGGTATATGGCTACACCTTC
TRBJ2-3 . TRBV18 . CASSPRLGGHFTDTQYF TGTGCCAGCTCACCACGTCTCGGCGGACACTTCACAGATACGCAGTATTTT